This T cell receptor (beta chain) was captured by sequencing in a study of shared clonotypes between healthy human individuals. Profiling relied on immunoSEQ multiplex PCR, and the TCRdb table lists in-frame clones only, not all of them. The data contain roughly 1.4 million clones, less than 99% of them seen just once; the ten biggest clones take up 0.3% to 0.45%. The germline V and J ends were trimmed by 4 bases and 0 bases, with 11 bases remaining between them. Per the germline V gene, CDR1 is SGDLS and CDR2 is YYNGEE. CDR3 size: 15 residues. This TCR came from a man aged 25 to 40 in good health. Sequencing was carried out using naive CD4+ T cells sorted from blood. The subset: CD45RA+ positively selected. This rearrangement joins TRBV9 to TRBJ1-5; D gene unclear. CDR3 sequence (DNA): TGTGCCAGCAGCCCCACCCCCGGTAGCAATCAGCCCCAGCATTTT. Translation: CASSPTPGSNQPQHF.